These T cell receptor beta chains were read from a single sample in a study of cytomegalovirus exposure and HLA in healthy donors. Using immunoSEQ multiplex PCR, the repertoire was profiled, and TCRdb retains in-frame clones only, with some absent. This table has over 150,000 clones, roughly 84% appearing once. The sample taken for sequencing was PBMCs. These receptors all stem from a young woman in good health and CMV-seropositive. Each CDR3 is given with its conserved first and last residue. The order of the fields is J gene, V gene, D gene, clone size, CDR3 protein, CDR3 DNA. A D gene is named only where the DNA matches it firmly. The size field is filled for only some rows; it gives once, few, many or a size class.

j_gene: TRBJ2-7; v_gene: TRBV4-2; d_gene: TRBD2; abundance: NA; CDR3aa: CASSQVQGGYEQYF; CDR3nt: TGTGCCAGCAGCCAAGTCCAGGGAGGGTACGAGCAGTACTTC
j_gene: TRBJ1-2; v_gene: TRBV2; d_gene: TRBD1; abundance: NA; CDR3aa: CASSLGQGVWNGYTF; CDR3nt: TGTGCCAGCAGTCTAGGACAGGGCGTCTGGAACGGCTACACCTTC
j_gene: TRBJ1-2; v_gene: TRBV27; d_gene: TRBD1; abundance: NA; CDR3aa: CASSGTGGYGYTF; CDR3nt: TGTGCCAGCAGTGGGACAGGGGGCTATGGCTACACCTTC
j_gene: TRBJ2-5; v_gene: TRBV4-1; d_gene: TRBD2; abundance: NA; CDR3aa: CASSQDQGLAGEETQYF; CDR3nt: TGCGCCAGCAGCCAAGATCAGGGACTAGCGGGTGAGGAGACCCAGTACTTC
j_gene: TRBJ2-7; v_gene: TRBV5-1; d_gene: NA; abundance: NA; CDR3aa: CASSLGQVMLYEQYF; CDR3nt: TGCGCCAGCAGCTTGGGGCAGGTTATGCTCTACGAGCAGTACTTC
j_gene: TRBJ1-2; v_gene: TRBV29-1; d_gene: NA; abundance: NA; CDR3aa: CSVVSGDYGYTF; CDR3nt: TGCAGCGTTGTCTCAGGGGACTATGGCTACACCTTC
j_gene: TRBJ1-1; v_gene: TRBV10-2; d_gene: NA; abundance: NA; CDR3aa: CASTRGDTEAFF; CDR3nt: TGCGCCAGCACCAGGGGAGACACTGAAGCTTTCTTT
j_gene: TRBJ2-1; v_gene: TRBV19; d_gene: TRBD1; abundance: NA; CDR3aa: CASSPTRGTGGREQFF; CDR3nt: TGTGCCAGTAGTCCCACGCGCGGGACAGGGGGCCGGGAGCAGTTCTTC
j_gene: TRBJ2-3; v_gene: TRBV27; d_gene: TRBD2; abundance: NA; CDR3aa: CASKRTSEFTDTQYF; CDR3nt: TGTGCCAGCAAGAGGACTAGCGAATTCACAGATACGCAGTATTTT
j_gene: TRBJ2-7; v_gene: TRBV2; d_gene: TRBD1; abundance: few; CDR3aa: CASTGDSYEQYF; CDR3nt: TGTGCCAGCACCGGGGACAGCTACGAGCAGTACTTC
j_gene: TRBJ2-1; v_gene: TRBV27; d_gene: NA; abundance: once; CDR3aa: CASSSYYRERTYNEQFF; CDR3nt: TGTGCCAGCAGTTCCTATTACAGGGAGCGGACCTACAATGAGCAGTTCTTC
j_gene: TRBJ1-5; v_gene: TRBV5-1; d_gene: NA; abundance: large; CDR3aa: CASSLSGDQPQHF; CDR3nt: TGCGCCAGCAGCTTGTCAGGGGATCAGCCCCAGCATTTT
j_gene: TRBJ1-2; v_gene: TRBV19; d_gene: NA; abundance: NA; CDR3aa: CASSIPTGNYGYTF; CDR3nt: TGTGCCAGTAGTATACCGACGGGTAACTATGGCTACACCTTC
j_gene: TRBJ1-2; v_gene: TRBV7-8; d_gene: TRBD1; abundance: NA; CDR3aa: CASSLGDRGKNGYTF; CDR3nt: TGTGCCAGCAGCTTAGGGGACAGGGGGAAAAATGGCTACACCTTC
j_gene: TRBJ2-4; v_gene: TRBV29-1; d_gene: TRBD2; abundance: NA; CDR3aa: CSVLSRGAGNIQYF; CDR3nt: TGCAGCGTTCTCTCGCGGGGGGCCGGAAACATTCAGTACTTC
j_gene: TRBJ1-1; v_gene: TRBV4-1; d_gene: NA; abundance: NA; CDR3aa: CASREVSGVLAEAFF; CDR3nt: TGCGCCAGCAGAGAAGTATCAGGGGTATTGGCTGAAGCTTTCTTT
j_gene: TRBJ2-7; v_gene: TRBV28; d_gene: TRBD1; abundance: NA; CDR3aa: CASSFARGRYEQYF; CDR3nt: TGTGCCAGCAGTTTTGCCAGGGGGCGGTACGAGCAGTACTTC
j_gene: TRBJ1-2; v_gene: TRBV4-1; d_gene: NA; abundance: few; CDR3aa: CASSQEGQHYGYTF; CDR3nt: TGCGCCAGCAGCCAAGAGGGGCAGCACTATGGCTACACCTTC
j_gene: TRBJ1-6; v_gene: TRBV19; d_gene: TRBD1; abundance: NA; CDR3aa: CASSTSPRGSGNSPLHF; CDR3nt: TGTGCCAGTAGTACTTCACCCAGGGGGAGCGGTAATTCACCCCTCCACTTT
j_gene: TRBJ2-1; v_gene: TRBV5-1; d_gene: NA; abundance: NA; CDR3aa: CASSLMTGGASSYNEQFF; CDR3nt: TGCGCCAGCAGCTTGATGACGGGGGGCGCGAGCTCCTACAATGAGCAGTTCTTC
j_gene: TRBJ2-7; v_gene: TRBV5-4; d_gene: TRBD1; abundance: NA; CDR3aa: CASSLGGQGNNEQYF; CDR3nt: TGTGCCAGCAGCTTGGGTGGACAGGGGAACAACGAGCAGTACTTC
j_gene: TRBJ1-3; v_gene: TRBV27; d_gene: NA; abundance: NA; CDR3aa: CASGAISGNTIYF; CDR3nt: TGTGCCAGCGGGGCTATCTCTGGAAACACCATATATTTT
j_gene: TRBJ2-7; v_gene: TRBV12-5; d_gene: NA; abundance: NA; CDR3aa: CASGLGQLAVYEQYF; CDR3nt: TGTGCTAGTGGCCTAGGACAGTTGGCGGTCTACGAGCAGTACTTC
j_gene: TRBJ1-1; v_gene: TRBV9; d_gene: NA; abundance: NA; CDR3aa: CASRPTGIGDTEAFF; CDR3nt: TGTGCCAGCCGACCTACAGGGATTGGGGACACTGAAGCTTTCTTT
j_gene: TRBJ1-5; v_gene: TRBV6-1; d_gene: TRBD1; abundance: NA; CDR3aa: CASSEVGQYQPQHF; CDR3nt: TGTGCCAGCAGTGAAGTGGGACAGTATCAGCCCCAGCATTTT
j_gene: TRBJ1-1; v_gene: TRBV4-1; d_gene: NA; abundance: once; CDR3aa: CASSQPIERPGAFF; CDR3nt: TGCGCCAGCAGCCAGCCTATTGAACGACCGGGGGCTTTCTTT
j_gene: TRBJ2-1; v_gene: TRBV7-2; d_gene: NA; abundance: NA; CDR3aa: CASRLQGYEQFF; CDR3nt: TGTGCCAGCAGGTTACAGGGCTATGAGCAGTTCTTC
j_gene: TRBJ1-1; v_gene: TRBV15; d_gene: NA; abundance: NA; CDR3aa: CATSRAPGGATEAFF; CDR3nt: TGTGCCACCAGCAGAGCCCCCGGCGGCGCGACTGAAGCTTTCTTT
j_gene: TRBJ1-5; v_gene: TRBV9; d_gene: NA; abundance: once; CDR3aa: CASSVGGQSWQPQHF; CDR3nt: TGTGCCAGCAGCGTAGGAGGCCAGAGCTGGCAGCCCCAGCATTTT
j_gene: TRBJ2-1; v_gene: TRBV28; d_gene: NA; abundance: NA; CDR3aa: CASSLGGYNEQFF; CDR3nt: TGTGCCAGCAGTTTGGGGGGCTACAATGAGCAGTTCTTC
j_gene: TRBJ2-3; v_gene: TRBV5-1; d_gene: NA; abundance: NA; CDR3aa: CASSLAVGSSTDTQYF; CDR3nt: TGCGCCAGCAGCTTGGCCGTCGGGTCTAGCACAGATACGCAGTATTTT
j_gene: TRBJ2-5; v_gene: TRBV10-1; d_gene: NA; abundance: NA; CDR3aa: CASPGKRARIEETQYF; CDR3nt: TGCGCCAGCCCTGGAAAGCGAGCGAGGATCGAAGAGACCCAGTACTTC
j_gene: TRBJ2-5; v_gene: TRBV7-2; d_gene: TRBD2; abundance: NA; CDR3aa: CASSLTSEAQYF; CDR3nt: TGTGCCAGCAGCCTGACTAGCGAGGCCCAGTACTTC
j_gene: TRBJ1-1; v_gene: TRBV5-1; d_gene: TRBD1; abundance: NA; CDR3aa: CASSLDRGGKAFF; CDR3nt: TGCGCCAGCAGCCTCGACAGGGGTGGAAAAGCTTTCTTT
j_gene: TRBJ2-1; v_gene: TRBV27; d_gene: NA; abundance: NA; CDR3aa: CASSVSESSYNEQFF; CDR3nt: TGTGCCAGCAGTGTTAGCGAAAGCTCCTACAATGAGCAGTTCTTC
j_gene: TRBJ2-3; v_gene: TRBV14; d_gene: NA; abundance: NA; CDR3aa: CASSQRVGRTQYF; CDR3nt: TGTGCCAGCAGCCAACGGGTGGGGCGAACGCAGTATTTT
j_gene: TRBJ1-2; v_gene: TRBV2; d_gene: NA; abundance: NA; CDR3aa: CASSVEGGNYGYTF; CDR3nt: TGTGCCAGCAGTGTCGAGGGCGGCAACTATGGCTACACCTTC
j_gene: TRBJ2-3; v_gene: TRBV4-1; d_gene: TRBD2; abundance: NA; CDR3aa: CASSQEGSGGASQYF; CDR3nt: TGCGCCAGCAGCCAAGAGGGTAGCGGGGGGGCCTCGCAGTATTTT
j_gene: TRBJ2-7; v_gene: TRBV7-2; d_gene: NA; abundance: NA; CDR3aa: CASSVVPGDYEQYF; CDR3nt: TGTGCCAGCAGCGTCGTCCCAGGGGACTACGAGCAGTACTTC
j_gene: TRBJ1-1; v_gene: TRBV7-6; d_gene: TRBD1; abundance: NA; CDR3aa: CASSLGRDRNTEAFF; CDR3nt: TGTGCCAGCAGCTTAGGCCGGGACAGGAACACTGAAGCTTTCTTT
j_gene: TRBJ1-2; v_gene: TRBV19; d_gene: TRBD1; abundance: NA; CDR3aa: CASSTGQGRGYTF; CDR3nt: TGTGCCAGTAGTACCGGACAGGGACGTGGCTACACCTTC
j_gene: TRBJ1-2; v_gene: TRBV19; d_gene: TRBD1; abundance: NA; CDR3aa: CASSMDGTGYGYTF; CDR3nt: TGTGCCAGTAGTATGGACGGGACAGGGTATGGCTACACCTTC
j_gene: TRBJ1-5; v_gene: TRBV11-2; d_gene: NA; abundance: NA; CDR3aa: CASSLGGYYNQPQHF; CDR3nt: TGTGCCAGCAGCTTAGGTGGATACTACAATCAGCCCCAGCATTTT
j_gene: TRBJ2-1; v_gene: TRBV4-2; d_gene: NA; abundance: NA; CDR3aa: CASSQDLNGEQFF; CDR3nt: TGTGCCAGCAGCCAAGATCTAAACGGTGAGCAGTTCTTC
j_gene: TRBJ2-5; v_gene: TRBV18; d_gene: TRBD1; abundance: NA; CDR3aa: CASSPLTGGAEETQYF; CDR3nt: TGTGCCAGCTCACCACTGACAGGGGGCGCGGAGGAGACCCAGTACTTC
j_gene: TRBJ2-7; v_gene: TRBV6-1; d_gene: NA; abundance: NA; CDR3aa: CASSDTPPSYHEQYF; CDR3nt: TGTGCCAGCAGCGACACGCCTCCTAGCTACCACGAGCAGTACTTC